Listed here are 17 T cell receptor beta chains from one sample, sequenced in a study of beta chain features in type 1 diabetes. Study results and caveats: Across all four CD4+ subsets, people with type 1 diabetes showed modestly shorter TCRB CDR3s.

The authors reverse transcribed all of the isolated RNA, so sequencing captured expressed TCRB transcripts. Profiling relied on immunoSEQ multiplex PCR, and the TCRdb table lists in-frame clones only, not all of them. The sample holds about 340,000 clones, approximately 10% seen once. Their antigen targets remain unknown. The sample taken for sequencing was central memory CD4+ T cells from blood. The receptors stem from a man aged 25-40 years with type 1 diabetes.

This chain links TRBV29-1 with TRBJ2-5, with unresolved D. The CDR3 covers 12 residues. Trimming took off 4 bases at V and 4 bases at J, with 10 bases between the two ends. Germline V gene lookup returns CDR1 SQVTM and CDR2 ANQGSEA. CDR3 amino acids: CSVVGKGETQYF. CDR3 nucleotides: TGCAGCGTTGTGGGGAAGGGAGAGACCCAGTACTTC.

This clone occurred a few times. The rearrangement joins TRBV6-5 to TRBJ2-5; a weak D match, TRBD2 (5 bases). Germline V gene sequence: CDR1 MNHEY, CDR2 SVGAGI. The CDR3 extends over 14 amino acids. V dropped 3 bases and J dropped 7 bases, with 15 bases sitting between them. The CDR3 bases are TGTGCCAGCAGTTATCTGAGGGAGAGGGCGACCCAGTACTTC. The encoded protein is CASSYLRERATQYF.

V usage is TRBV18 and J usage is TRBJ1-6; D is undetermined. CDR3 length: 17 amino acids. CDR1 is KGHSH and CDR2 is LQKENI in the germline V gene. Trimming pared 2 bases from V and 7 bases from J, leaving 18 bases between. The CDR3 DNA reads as TGTGCCAGCTCACCATCTTTGGTTGGCGTCTCAAATTCACCCCTCCACTTT. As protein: CASSPSLVGVSNSPLHF.

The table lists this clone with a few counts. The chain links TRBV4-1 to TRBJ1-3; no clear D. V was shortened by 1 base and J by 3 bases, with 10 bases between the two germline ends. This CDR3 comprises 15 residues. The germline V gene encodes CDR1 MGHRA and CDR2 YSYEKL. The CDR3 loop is CASSQAGGNGNTIYF. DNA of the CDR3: TGCGCCAGCAGCCAAGCAGGAGGGAATGGAAACACCATATATTTT.

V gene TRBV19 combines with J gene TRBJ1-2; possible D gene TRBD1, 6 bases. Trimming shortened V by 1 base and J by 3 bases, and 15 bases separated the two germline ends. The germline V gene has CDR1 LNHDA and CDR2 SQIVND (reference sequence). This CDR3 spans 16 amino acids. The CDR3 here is CASSIAAGQTYYGYTF. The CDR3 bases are TGTGCCAGTAGTATAGCCGCCGGACAGACCTACTATGGCTACACCTTC.

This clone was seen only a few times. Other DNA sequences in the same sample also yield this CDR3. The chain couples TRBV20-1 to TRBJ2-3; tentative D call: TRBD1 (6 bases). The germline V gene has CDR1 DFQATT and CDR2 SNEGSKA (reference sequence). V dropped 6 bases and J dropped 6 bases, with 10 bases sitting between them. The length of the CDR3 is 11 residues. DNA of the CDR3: TGCAGTGCGCACAGGGCTGATACGCAGTATTTT. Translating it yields CSAHRADTQYF.

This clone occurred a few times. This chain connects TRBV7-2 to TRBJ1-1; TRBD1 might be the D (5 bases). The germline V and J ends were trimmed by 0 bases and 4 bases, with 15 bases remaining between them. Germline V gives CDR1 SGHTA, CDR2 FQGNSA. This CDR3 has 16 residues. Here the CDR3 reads CASSLAPLGGSTEAFF. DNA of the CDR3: TGTGCCAGCAGCTTAGCGCCCCTGGGGGGGTCCACTGAAGCTTTCTTT.

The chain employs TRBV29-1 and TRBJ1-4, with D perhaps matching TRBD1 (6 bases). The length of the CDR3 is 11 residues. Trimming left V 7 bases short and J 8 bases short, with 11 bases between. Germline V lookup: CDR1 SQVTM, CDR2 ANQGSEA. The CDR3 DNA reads TGCAGCGCCATCAGGGGCGAAAAACTGTTTTTT. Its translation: CSAIRGEKLFF. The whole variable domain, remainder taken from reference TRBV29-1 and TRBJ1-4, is SAVISQKPSRDICQRGTSLTIQCQVDSQVTMMFWYRQQPGQSLTLIATANQGSEATYESGFVIDKFPISRPNLTFSTLTVSNMSPEDSSIYLCSAIRGEKLFFGSGTQLSVL.

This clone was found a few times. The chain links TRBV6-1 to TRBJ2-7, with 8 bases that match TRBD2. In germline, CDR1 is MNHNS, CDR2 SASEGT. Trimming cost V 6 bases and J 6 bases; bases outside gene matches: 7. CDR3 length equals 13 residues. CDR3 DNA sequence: TGTGCCAGCAGCCCCGGGGGGGCGGGCGAGCAGTACTTC. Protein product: CASSPGGAGEQYF.

CDR3 coding DNA: TGTGCCAGCTCACCACAGACAGGAGCCCAAGAGACCCAGTACTTC. This codes for CASSPQTGAQETQYF. V is TRBV18 and J is TRBJ2-5; perhaps TRBD1 as D (6 bases). Germline assignment: CDR1 KGHSH and CDR2 LQKENI. V lost 1 base, J lost 1 base, and 10 bases lay in between. The CDR3 has 15 amino acids.

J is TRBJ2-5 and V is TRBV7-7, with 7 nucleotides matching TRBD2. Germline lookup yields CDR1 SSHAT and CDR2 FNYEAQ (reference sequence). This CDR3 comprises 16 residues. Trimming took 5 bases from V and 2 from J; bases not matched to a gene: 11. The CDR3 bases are TGTGCCAGCAGCCAGGGACTTGGGGGAGGGCAAGAGACCCAGTACTTC. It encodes CASSQGLGGGQETQYF.

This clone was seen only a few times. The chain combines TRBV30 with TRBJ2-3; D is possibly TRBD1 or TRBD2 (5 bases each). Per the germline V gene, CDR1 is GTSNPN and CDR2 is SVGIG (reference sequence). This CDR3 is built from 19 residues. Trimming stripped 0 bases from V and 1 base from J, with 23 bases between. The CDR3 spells CAWSVQALLGAGRTDTQYF. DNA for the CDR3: TGTGCCTGGAGTGTACAGGCCCTCTTAGGGGCGGGTCGCACAGATACGCAGTATTTT.

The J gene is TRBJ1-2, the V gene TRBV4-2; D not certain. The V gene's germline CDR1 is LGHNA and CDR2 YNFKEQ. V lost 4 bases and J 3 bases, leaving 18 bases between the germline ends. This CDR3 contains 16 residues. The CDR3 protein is CASSLRSIAEDYGYTF. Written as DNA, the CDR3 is TGTGCCAGCAGCCTCCGGAGTATAGCGGAAGACTATGGCTACACCTTC.

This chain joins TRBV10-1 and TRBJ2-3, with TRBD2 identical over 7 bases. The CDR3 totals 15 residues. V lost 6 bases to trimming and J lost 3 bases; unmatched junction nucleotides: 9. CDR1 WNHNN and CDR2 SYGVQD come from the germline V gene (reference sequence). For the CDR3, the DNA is TGCGCCAGCAGCGCCAGGACTAGTGGGACAGATACGCAGTATTTT. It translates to CASSARTSGTDTQYF.

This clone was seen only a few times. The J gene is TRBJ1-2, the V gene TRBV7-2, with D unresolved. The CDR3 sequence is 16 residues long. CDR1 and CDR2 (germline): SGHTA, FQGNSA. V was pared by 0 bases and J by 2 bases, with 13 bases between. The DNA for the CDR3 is TGTGCCAGCAGCTTAGCCGTGGGAGGGAGGAACTATGGCTACACCTTC. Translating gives CASSLAVGGRNYGYTF.

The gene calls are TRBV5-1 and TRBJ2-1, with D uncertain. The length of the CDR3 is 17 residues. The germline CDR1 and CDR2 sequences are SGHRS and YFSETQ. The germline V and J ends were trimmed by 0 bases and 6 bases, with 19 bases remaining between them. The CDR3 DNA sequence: TGCGCCAGCAGCTTGGCCATTGGGATCCAACTATTCAATGAGCAGTTCTTC. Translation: CASSLAIGIQLFNEQFF. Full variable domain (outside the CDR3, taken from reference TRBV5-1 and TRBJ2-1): KAGVTQTPRYLIKTRGQQVTLSCSPISGHRSVSWYQQTPGQGLQFLFEYFSETQRNKGNFPGRFSGRQFSNSRSEMNVSTLELGDSALYLCASSLAIGIQLFNEQFFGPGTRLTVL.

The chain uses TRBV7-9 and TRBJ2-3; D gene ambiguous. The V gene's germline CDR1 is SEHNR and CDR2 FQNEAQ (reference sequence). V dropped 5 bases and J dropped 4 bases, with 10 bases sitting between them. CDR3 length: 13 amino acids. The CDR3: CASSPKGPDTQYF. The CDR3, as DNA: TGTGCCAGCAGCCCAAAGGGCCCAGATACGCAGTATTTT.